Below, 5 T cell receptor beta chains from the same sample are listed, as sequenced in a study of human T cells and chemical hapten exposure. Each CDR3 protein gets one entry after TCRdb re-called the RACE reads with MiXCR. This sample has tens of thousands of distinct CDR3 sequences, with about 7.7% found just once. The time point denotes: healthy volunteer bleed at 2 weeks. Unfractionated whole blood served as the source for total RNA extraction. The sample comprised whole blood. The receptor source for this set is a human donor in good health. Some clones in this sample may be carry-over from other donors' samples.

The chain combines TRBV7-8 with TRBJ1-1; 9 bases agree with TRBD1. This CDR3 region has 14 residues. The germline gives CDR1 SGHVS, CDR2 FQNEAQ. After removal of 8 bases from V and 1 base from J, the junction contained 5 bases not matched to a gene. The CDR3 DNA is TGTGCCAGCGGTACAGGGGGCAAGAACACTGAAGCTTTCTTT. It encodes CASGTGGKNTEAFF.

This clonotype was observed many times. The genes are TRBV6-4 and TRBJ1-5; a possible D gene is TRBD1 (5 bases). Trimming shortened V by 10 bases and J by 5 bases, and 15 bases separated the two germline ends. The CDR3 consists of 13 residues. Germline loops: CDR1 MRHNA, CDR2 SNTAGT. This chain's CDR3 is CAIFRDSDQPQHF. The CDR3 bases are TGTGCCATCTTCCGGGACTCCGATCAGCCCCAGCATTTT.

CDR3 nucleotides: TGCGCCAGCAGCTTGGACAACACAGATACGCAGTATTTT. Protein product: CASSLDNTDTQYF. This chain connects TRBV5-1 to TRBJ2-3; D ambiguous. The CDR3 consists of 13 residues. In germline, CDR1 is SGHRS, CDR2 YFSETQ. Trimming removed 0 bases at V and 2 bases at J, with 4 bases between.

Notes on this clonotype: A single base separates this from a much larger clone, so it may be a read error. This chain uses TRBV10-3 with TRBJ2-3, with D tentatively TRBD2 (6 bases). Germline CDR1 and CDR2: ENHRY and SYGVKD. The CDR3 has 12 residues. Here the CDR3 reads CVAGPNTDTQYF. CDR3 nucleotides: TGTGTCGCGGGACCAAACACAGATACGCAGTATTTT.

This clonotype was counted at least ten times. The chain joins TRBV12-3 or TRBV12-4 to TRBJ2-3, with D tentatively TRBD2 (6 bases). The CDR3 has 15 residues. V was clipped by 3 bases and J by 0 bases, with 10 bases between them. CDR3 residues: CASSFGGMSTDTQYF. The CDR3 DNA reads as TGTGCCAGCAGTTTTGGAGGGATGAGCACAGATACGCAGTATTTT.